This T cell receptor (beta chain) comes out of a study of T cell responses to AZD1222 COVID-19 vaccine. Study findings and constraints: Researchers took repertoire samples only after the peak T cell response had come. The reported proportion of spike-specific TCRs targeting unmutated variant regions was nearly half. Along spike, vaccine-associated CD4 TCRs were found throughout, with dominance at 160-218 and 743-854.

About this clone: The antigen remains undetermined.

Using immunoSEQ multiplex PCR, the repertoire was profiled, and TCRdb retains in-frame clones only, with some absent. The data show roughly 96,000 clones, with more than 75% seen just once and roughly 2.7% held by the top ten. V lost 8 bases and J lost 1, with 27 bases in between. This CDR3 spans 18 amino acids. Germline CDR1 is SQVTM and CDR2 is ANQGSEA. The clonotype comes from an adult in good health. The gene calls are TRBV29-1 and TRBJ2-1, with D perhaps TRBD2 (5 bases). The sample consisted of peripheral blood, taken on day 0 of AZD1222 vaccination. CDR3 sequence (DNA): TGCAGCATTTTGGAAGTTTTGGAGGTAGCGTCGTCCTACAATGAGCAGTTCTTC. Its translation is CSILEVLEVASSYNEQFF.